Presented here are 32 T cell receptor beta chains from one specimen sequenced in a study of blood T cell repertoires in COVID-19. Profiled with immunoSEQ multiplex PCR; TCRdb holds only in-frame clones, not every one. The sample has 150,000 to 180,000 clones; less than 90% are singletons. The sample consisted of peripheral blood. The receptors here all came from a woman in her 70s with acute or convalescent COVID-19.

V is TRBV6-7 and J is TRBJ1-1; a possible D gene is TRBD1 (6 bases). TRBV6-7 is marked as an open reading frame, function uncertain. The V end was cut by 6 bases, the J end by 0 bases, with 23 bases between. The CDR3 has 18 amino acids. The CDR3 is CASRDRAKIYLMNTEAFF. The CDR3, as DNA: TGTGCCAGCAGGGACAGAGCGAAAATATACCTAATGAACACTGAAGCTTTCTTT.

J is TRBJ2-5 and V is TRBV7-2; 9 bases align to TRBD2. In germline, CDR1 is SGHTA, CDR2 FQGNSA. Trimming took 2 bases from V and 4 from J; bases not matched to a gene: 8. This CDR3 region has 16 residues. CDR3 nucleotides: TGTGCCAGCAGCTTAAGATCGGTTAGCGGGGGAGAGACCCAGTACTTC. Translated, it gives CASSLRSVSGGETQYF.

The V call is TRBV7-9, the J call TRBJ2-5, with D perhaps TRBD2 (5 bases). The germline V gene encodes CDR1 SEHNR and CDR2 FQNEAQ (reference sequence). V was pared by 4 bases and J by 4 bases, with 19 bases between. This CDR3 region has 16 residues. The CDR3, as DNA: TGTGCCAGCAGCTCCCAGAGGGCTGGATTGGGAGAGACCCAGTACTTC. The encoded protein is CASSSQRAGLGETQYF.

V is TRBV2 and J is TRBJ2-3, with D possibly matching TRBD2 (5 bases). Trimming cost V 4 bases and J 5 bases, with 10 bases left between them. This CDR3 is built from 13 residues. The germline V gene has CDR1 SNHLY and CDR2 FYNNEI. The CDR3 spells CASSAGRQDTQYF. Here the CDR3 DNA reads TGTGCCAGCAGTGCTGGGAGACAAGATACGCAGTATTTT.

This chain connects TRBV5-1 to TRBJ2-2, with a possible D match to TRBD2 (7 bases). V was shortened by 4 bases and J by 2 bases, with 15 bases between the two germline ends. The germline gives CDR1 SGHRS, CDR2 YFSETQ. There are 16 residues in the CDR3. The CDR3 DNA reads as TGCGCCAGCAGCCCGAGGGGGGGATCTAACACCGGGGAGCTGTTTTTT. This gives the protein CASSPRGGSNTGELFF.

This clone appeared a single time. V and J are TRBV19 and TRBJ1-2; D uncertain. The ends were cut back, 5 bases at V and 5 bases at J, with 9 bases in the middle. The CDR3 spans 12 residues. In germline, CDR1 is LNHDA, CDR2 SQIVND (reference sequence). The CDR3 DNA is TGTGCCAGTAGTCCCGCCTATTATGGCTACACCTTC. Its protein is CASSPAYYGYTF.

This chain uses TRBV4-1 with TRBJ1-2; D is unresolved. This CDR3 is built from 15 residues. V lost 1 base to trimming and J lost 2 bases, with 11 bases between them. The germline gives CDR1 MGHRA, CDR2 YSYEKL. CDR3 bases: TGCGCCAGCAGCCAAGGGCCCACGACAAACTATGGCTACACCTTC. It is translated as CASSQGPTTNYGYTF.

The count of this clone is one. The rearrangement uses TRBV28 and TRBJ2-7; 12 bases are shared with TRBD1. Germline trimming cut 4 bases from V and 5 bases from J; bases unmatched to any gene: 6. CDR3 length equals 15 residues. Germline V gene sequence: CDR1 MDHEN, CDR2 SYDVKM. The DNA of the CDR3 is TGTGCCAGCAGTTCCTCGGGACAGGGGGCCCACGAGCAGTACTTC. Encoded protein: CASSSSGQGAHEQYF.

The chain employs TRBV28 and TRBJ1-4; no reliable D call. The germline V and J ends were trimmed by 5 bases and 7 bases, with 17 bases remaining between them. Germline V gene lookup returns CDR1 MDHEN and CDR2 SYDVKM. The CDR3 sequence is 15 residues long. CDR3 in DNA: TGTGCCAGCAGTGACCGGAGTCCCCTGAGTGAAAAACTGTTTTTT. This sequence encodes CASSDRSPLSEKLFF.

As for this clone: Other nucleotide sequences in the sample specify the same CDR3. This chain links TRBV2 with TRBJ1-4; TRBD1 matches at 7 bases. V shed 6 bases, J shed 0 bases, and the junction held 4 bases outside the gene matches. The CDR3 sequence is 15 residues long. The germline CDR1 and CDR2 sequences are SNHLY and FYNNEI. CDR3 sequence (DNA): TGTGCCAGCAGCGCCACAGGGGCAACTAATGAAAAACTGTTTTTT. Amino acid sequence: CASSATGATNEKLFF.

The genes are TRBV9 and TRBJ1-6; TRBD1 matches at 7 bases. Trimming at V came to 0 bases and at J to 9 bases, leaving 6 bases not matched to a gene. CDR3 size: 15 residues. CDR1 is SGDLS and CDR2 is YYNGEE in the germline V gene. The CDR3 region has the DNA TGTGCCAGCAGCGTAGGGGAGACAGGGATTTCACCCCTCCACTTT. This gives the protein CASSVGETGISPLHF.

The V and J genes are TRBV5-1 and TRBJ1-5; D remains ambiguous. CDR1 and CDR2 (germline): SGHRS, YFSETQ. The CDR3 runs 14 residues. V was pared by 1 base and J by 2 bases, with 7 bases between. The CDR3 bases are TGCGCCAGCAGCTTGTCGGTGGGCAATCAGCCCCAGCATTTT. This gives the protein CASSLSVGNQPQHF.

The CDR3 here is CASRTPQGLGSPYEQYV. The CDR3 bases are TGTGCCAGCAGAACCCCCCAGGGGTTAGGGTCTCCCTACGAGCAGTACGTC. The chain uses TRBV28 and TRBJ2-7, with D possibly being TRBD1 (6 bases). Trimming removed 6 bases from V and 2 bases from J, with 23 bases in between. CDR3 size: 17 residues. CDR1 and CDR2 (germline): MDHEN, SYDVKM.

V gene TRBV6-2 or TRBV6-3 combines with J gene TRBJ2-3; 13 positions agree with TRBD2. The V and J ends lost 5 bases and 4 bases, in that order; junction bases with no gene match: 9. Germline CDR1 is MNHEY and CDR2 is SVGEGT. This CDR3 has 17 amino acids. The CDR3 here is CASSRLAGGQLADTQYF. The DNA of the CDR3 is TGTGCCAGCAGTAGACTAGCGGGGGGCCAATTGGCAGATACGCAGTATTTT.

The J gene is TRBJ1-1, the V gene TRBV27; the match to TRBD1 covers 7 bases. The V gene end was trimmed by 5 bases and the J gene end by 0 bases; junction bases not matched to a gene: 15. The CDR3 sequence is 18 residues long. The germline gives CDR1 MNHEY, CDR2 SMNVEV (reference sequence). The CDR3 region is CASSPRGLTFVLNTEAFF. The CDR3 DNA follows: TGTGCCAGCAGTCCGAGGGGGCTTACCTTTGTTTTGAACACTGAAGCTTTCTTT.

The table lists this clone with a count of one. J is TRBJ2-5 and V is TRBV2, with D possibly being TRBD2 (6 bases). Between the trimmed V and J ends, which lost 0 bases and 2 bases, there was a span of 10 bases. This CDR3 region has 15 residues. CDR1 and CDR2 (germline): SNHLY, FYNNEI. The CDR3 coding sequence is TGTGCCAGCAGTGAAGCGGGACTGCCACAAGAGACCCAGTACTTC. Residues: CASSEAGLPQETQYF.

J is TRBJ2-7 and V is TRBV9; 10 bases are a match to TRBD1. Germline-derived CDR1 and CDR2 are SGDLS and YYNGEE. This CDR3 spans 15 amino acids. V was clipped by 3 bases and J by 3 bases; unmatched bases: 6. DNA of the CDR3: TGTGCCAGCAGCGCCTACGGGACAGGGGACTACGAGCAGTACTTC. This encodes CASSAYGTGDYEQYF. The entire variable domain, with the rest obtained from reference TRBV9 and TRBJ2-7, is as follows: DSGVTQTPKHLITATGQRVTLRCSPRSGDLSVYWYQQSLDQGLQFLIQYYNGEERAKGNILERFSAQQFPDLHSELNLSSLELGDSALYFCASSAYGTGDYEQYFGPGTRLTVT.

This clone was observed a single time. The CDR3 DNA sequence: TGTGCCAGCAGCCAAGATGGCAGGCGACAAGAGACCCAGTACTTC. Translating gives CASSQDGRRQETQYF. This chain uses TRBV3-1 (or the pseudogene TRBV3-2) with TRBJ2-5, with D unclear. The germline V gene has CDR1 LGHDT and CDR2 YNNKEL (reference sequence). The CDR3 extends over 15 amino acids. The germline V and J ends were trimmed by 0 bases and 2 bases, with 10 bases remaining between them.

V gene TRBV4-3 combines with J gene TRBJ2-2; TRBD1 agrees at 8 bases. The CDR3 totals 19 residues. The V segment lost 4 bases and the J segment 5 bases; nucleotides outside the gene matches: 18. Germline assignment: CDR1 LGHNA and CDR2 YSLEER. CDR3: CASSLQAGAQGARTGELFF. Written as DNA, the CDR3 is TGCGCCAGCAGCCTCCAGGCAGGGGCCCAGGGGGCGCGGACCGGGGAGCTGTTTTTT.

This clone was detected once. The rearrangement uses TRBV10-3 and TRBJ2-7, with 8 bases aligning to TRBD1. This CDR3 spans 13 amino acids. The ends lost 7 bases at V and 6 bases at J; junction bases unmatched: 8. In germline, CDR1 is ENHRY, CDR2 SYGVKD. The CDR3, as DNA: TGTGCCATCACTAAGAGACAGGGGACCGAGCAGTACTTC. Translation gives CAITKRQGTEQYF.

J is TRBJ2-7 and V is TRBV27; 10 bases agree with TRBD2. V gave up 3 bases and J gave up 1 base; unmatched junction bases: 3. The germline V gene encodes CDR1 MNHEY and CDR2 SMNVEV (reference sequence). This CDR3 contains 15 residues. The CDR3 nucleotides read TGTGCCAGCAGTTTGGGACTAGCGCTTTCCTACGAGCAGTACTTC. Residues: CASSLGLALSYEQYF.

The chain joins TRBV5-4 to TRBJ1-1; D is perhaps TRBD1 (6 bases). There are 15 residues in the CDR3. Trimming took off 6 bases at V and 0 bases at J, with 15 bases between the two ends. The germline gives CDR1 SGHNT, CDR2 YYREEE (reference sequence). This CDR3 reads CASNTQTGLNTEAFF. For the CDR3, the DNA is TGTGCCAGCAACACCCAGACAGGCTTGAACACTGAAGCTTTCTTT.

V is TRBV3-1 (or the pseudogene TRBV3-2) and J is TRBJ1-2; D possibly corresponds to TRBD1 (5 bases). The CDR3 extends over 14 amino acids. V lost 2 bases to trimming and J lost 1 base, with 8 bases between them. Germline CDR1 and CDR2: LGHDT and YNNKEL (reference sequence). The CDR3 DNA follows: TGTGCCAGCAGCCAATCGGGGGGTAACTATGGCTACACCTTC. Its translation: CASSQSGGNYGYTF.

This chain connects TRBV27 to TRBJ1-5; D gene uncertain. The V gene's germline CDR1 is MNHEY and CDR2 SMNVEV (reference sequence). This CDR3 is built from 13 residues. The ends were cut back, 8 bases at V and 2 bases at J, with 10 bases in the middle. CDR3 sequence: CASGRLGNQPQHF. CDR3 DNA sequence: TGTGCCAGCGGGCGTCTGGGCAATCAGCCCCAGCATTTT.

This sequence joins TRBV29-1 and TRBJ1-4; 7 bases are shared with TRBD1. Germline V CDR1 and CDR2: SQVTM, ANQGSEA. V shed 5 bases and J 7 bases; nucleotides not matched to a gene: 1. CDR3 length equals 11 residues. CDR3 nucleotide sequence: TGCAGCGTTTACAGGGGTGAAAAACTGTTTTTT. This gives the protein CSVYRGEKLFF.

The rearrangement links TRBV7-9 to TRBJ1-1, with no clear D. This CDR3 region has 17 residues. From germline, CDR1 is SEHNR and CDR2 FQNEAQ (reference sequence). Trimming cost V 1 base and J 3 bases, with 18 bases left between them. The CDR3 coding sequence is TGTGCCAGCAGCTTAGGTAGGTCCGGCGGGTTGGACACTGAAGCTTTCTTT. Its translation: CASSLGRSGGLDTEAFF.

This clone showed up just a few times. The chain employs TRBV12-5 and TRBJ2-5; 7 positions agree with TRBD1. CDR1 and CDR2 from the germline V gene are LGHNT and FRNRAP. V shed 1 base, J shed 5 bases, and the junction held 4 bases outside the gene matches. The CDR3 has 14 residues. The CDR3 is CASGLDRGAETQYF. As DNA, the CDR3 is TGTGCTAGTGGTTTGGACAGGGGCGCGGAGACCCAGTACTTC.

The chain joins TRBV4-1 to TRBJ1-1; 8 bases align to TRBD1. Per germline, CDR1 MGHRA and CDR2 YSYEKL. This CDR3 has 20 amino acids. V was pared by 0 bases and J by 5 bases, with 20 bases of the junction left unmatched. In DNA form, the CDR3 reads TGCGCCAGCAGCCAAGATGGGGGAAGGACAGGGCGCCTGGATGGGACTGAAGCTTTCTTT. The encoded protein is CASSQDGGRTGRLDGTEAFF.

This sequence joins TRBV7-9 and TRBJ2-1; TRBD1 matches at 10 bases. The junction had 4 bases not matched to a gene; V was cut back by 5 bases and J by 3 bases. The CDR3 is 15 residues long. Germline assignment: CDR1 SEHNR and CDR2 FQNEAQ (reference sequence). The DNA for the CDR3 is TGTGCCAGCAGCCACGGACAGGGGGTCTACAATGAGCAGTTCTTC. Encoded protein: CASSHGQGVYNEQFF.

CDR3 nucleotide sequence: TGTGCCAGCAGCCAAGATCTAGGTAGTGGCTACACCTTC. Its translation: CASSQDLGSGYTF. This chain uses TRBV3-1 (or the pseudogene TRBV3-2) with TRBJ1-2, with D unresolved. V was pared by 0 bases and J by 7 bases, with 9 bases between. The CDR3 runs 13 residues. Germline values: CDR1 LGHDT, CDR2 YNNKEL (reference sequence).

The gene calls are TRBV12-3 or TRBV12-4 and TRBJ2-7; perhaps TRBD1 as D (5 bases). With 6 bases removed from V and 0 bases from J, the gap between germline ends came to 9 bases. CDR3 length: 13 amino acids. The CDR3 here is CASSLTVSYEQYF. For the CDR3, the DNA is TGTGCCAGCAGCCTGACAGTCTCCTACGAGCAGTACTTC.

The genes are TRBV18 and TRBJ1-1, with D hard to call. V was shortened by 2 bases and J by 1 base, with 8 bases between the two germline ends. Per the germline V gene, CDR1 is KGHSH and CDR2 is LQKENI. CDR3 length: 14 residues. The CDR3 loop is CASSPAQRNTEAFF. CDR3 in DNA: TGTGCCAGCTCACCAGCACAGAGGAACACTGAAGCTTTCTTT.